These T cell receptor beta chains were read from a single sample in a study of shared clonotypes between healthy human individuals. Assay: immunoSEQ multiplex PCR; the TCRdb copy retains only in-frame clones and omits some. The data show over a million clones, approximately 98.5% seen once. Sequenced material: naive CD4+ T cells sorted from blood. The receptors were gathered from a man between 25 and 39 years old in good health. CDR3s include the opening cysteine and the closing phenylalanine or tryptophan. A D gene is named only where the DNA matches it firmly. Rows may omit the clone size; those that give it use once, few, many or a size class.

V gene	D gene	CDR3 length	clone size	J gene	CDR3 protein	CDR3 DNA
TRBV28	-	14	-	TRBJ2-6	CASGRGSGANVLTF	TGTGCCAGCGGACGGGGCTCTGGGGCCAACGTCCTGACTTTC
TRBV28	-	13	-	TRBJ1-2	CASSLLRWAGYTF	TGTGCCAGCAGTCTCCTCCGATGGGCGGGCTACACCTTC
TRBV5-1	TRBD1	17	-	TRBJ2-6	CASTRWDRSSGANVLTF	TGCGCCAGCACCCGGTGGGACAGATCCTCTGGGGCCAACGTCCTGACTTTC
TRBV5-1	TRBD1	16	-	TRBJ2-7	CASSLATGVINYEQYF	TGCGCCAGCAGCTTGGCCACAGGGGTCATCAACTACGAGCAGTACTTC
TRBV27	TRBD1	14	once	TRBJ2-7	CASRGAGGPYEQYF	TGTGCCAGCCGCGGTGCAGGGGGCCCCTACGAGCAGTACTTC
TRBV18	-	15	-	TRBJ1-4	CASSPRDATNEKLFF	TGTGCCAGCTCACCACGTGATGCAACTAATGAAAAACTGTTTTTT
TRBV5-4	-	16	-	TRBJ1-3	CASSLEGRRGGNTIYF	TGTGCCAGCAGCCTAGAGGGCCGGAGGGGCGGAAACACCATATATTTT
TRBV23-1	TRBD2	13	-	TRBJ2-7	CASRGTSVYEQYF	TGCGCCAGCAGGGGGACTAGCGTCTACGAGCAGTACTTC
TRBV29-1	-	13	-	TRBJ2-3	CSVIIAYTDTQYF	TGCAGCGTCATCATAGCGTACACAGATACGCAGTATTTT
TRBV21-1	-	16	-	TRBJ1-5	CASSPIRGYSNQPQHF	TGTGCCAGCAGCCCCATACGGGGATATAGCAATCAGCCCCAGCATTTT
TRBV2	-	15	-	TRBJ1-5	CASSDRAPWNQPQHF	TGTGCCAGCAGTGACCGAGCCCCCTGGAATCAGCCCCAGCATTTT
TRBV5-5	-	14	once	TRBJ2-5	CASSLVAGWETQYF	TGTGCCAGCAGCTTGGTTGCGGGATGGGAGACCCAGTACTTC
TRBV6-5	-	15	-	TRBJ2-2	CASSYSTTLSGELFF	TGTGCCAGCAGTTACTCGACCACCCTTTCCGGGGAGCTGTTTTTT
TRBV9	-	15	-	TRBJ2-2	CASSEQSGNTGELFF	TGTGCCAGCAGCGAGCAAAGCGGAAACACCGGGGAGCTGTTTTTT
TRBV19	TRBD2	19	-	TRBJ2-7	CASSRILPGAGTSVYEQYF	TGTGCCAGTAGTCGGATTTTACCGGGAGCCGGGACTAGCGTGTACGAGCAGTACTTC
TRBV18	TRBD2	21	-	TRBJ2-3	CASSPWIASGSVSSNTDTQYF	TGTGCCAGCTCACCATGGATCGCTAGCGGGAGTGTGTCAAGCAACACAGATACGCAGTATTTT
TRBV7-2	-	13	-	TRBJ2-7	CASSPWKMGEQYF	TGTGCCAGCAGCCCCTGGAAGATGGGGGAGCAGTACTTC
TRBV5-8	-	16	-	TRBJ1-3	CASSLLATRVGNTIYF	TGTGCCAGCAGTTTATTGGCCACGAGGGTTGGAAACACCATATATTTT
TRBV9	-	14	-	TRBJ1-1	CASSPTRGDTEAFF	TGTGCCAGCAGCCCCACGCGGGGCGATACTGAAGCTTTCTTT
TRBV18	TRBD1	15	-	TRBJ2-5	CASSLQGALGETQYF	TGTGCCAGCTCACTACAGGGGGCGCTAGGGGAGACCCAGTACTTC
TRBV5-1	-	14	once	TRBJ1-3	CASSGSPSGNTIYF	TGCGCCAGCAGTGGAAGTCCTTCAGGAAACACCATATATTTT
TRBV9	-	13	-	TRBJ2-7	CASSTRGSYEQYF	TGTGCCAGCAGTACTAGGGGGTCCTACGAGCAGTACTTC
TRBV9	-	14	-	TRBJ2-3	CASSGTPYGDTQYF	TGTGCCAGCAGCGGCACTCCTTACGGAGATACGCAGTATTTT
TRBV11-2	-	15	-	TRBJ2-1	CASSSIRRTYNEQFF	TGTGCCAGCAGCTCAATTCGACGGACCTACAATGAGCAGTTCTTC
TRBV7-3	-	13	-	TRBJ2-1	CASSAGPRGEQFF	TGTGCCAGCAGCGCGGGCCCCCGGGGTGAGCAGTTCTTC
TRBV23-1	TRBD1	15	-	TRBJ2-7	CASSHMGQGSYEQYF	TGCGCCAGCAGTCACATGGGACAGGGGAGCTACGAGCAGTACTTC
TRBV5-1	-	13	-	TRBJ2-3	CASSNGATDTQYF	TGCGCCAGCAGTAACGGAGCCACAGATACGCAGTATTTT
TRBV27	-	14	-	TRBJ2-7	CASSLRGFGYEQYF	TGTGCCAGCAGTTTGAGAGGTTTTGGCTACGAGCAGTACTTC
TRBV5-1	-	18	-	TRBJ2-7	CASSFTTGSPDYPYEQYF	TGCGCCAGCAGCTTTACTACAGGGAGCCCCGATTACCCCTACGAGCAGTACTTC
TRBV7-9	-	13	-	TRBJ2-3	CAELRAGTDTQYF	TGTGCCGAGCTCAGGGCTGGCACAGATACGCAGTATTTT
TRBV5-1	-	16	-	TRBJ2-2	CASSLSETGLSGELFF	TGCGCCAGCAGCTTGTCCGAGACAGGCTTGAGCGGGGAGCTGTTTTTT
TRBV7-3	-	13	-	TRBJ1-1	CASSKERGTEAFF	TGTGCCAGCAGTAAAGAACGTGGCACTGAAGCTTTCTTT
TRBV5-1	-	14	-	TRBJ2-7	CASSLERRNPEQYF	TGCGCCAGCAGCTTGGAGCGCAGGAATCCCGAGCAGTACTTC
TRBV14	-	14	-	TRBJ1-2	CASSYRQARYGYTF	TGTGCCAGCAGCTATCGACAGGCTAGATATGGCTACACCTTC
TRBV7-8	-	18	-	TRBJ2-2	CASSLFETRAGGTGELFF	TGTGCCAGCAGCTTATTCGAGACAAGAGCTGGGGGCACCGGGGAGCTGTTTTTT
TRBV28	TRBD2	13	once	TRBJ2-7	CASKAGGQVEQYF	TGTGCCAGCAAGGCGGGAGGGCAGGTTGAGCAGTACTTC
TRBV2	-	15	once	TRBJ2-1	CASSGTVPSANEQFF	TGTGCCAGCAGTGGTACAGTCCCATCCGCGAATGAGCAGTTCTTC
TRBV7-9	-	15	-	TRBJ2-5	CASSLGRQLGETQYF	TGTGCCAGCAGCTTAGGCAGACAGCTCGGAGAGACCCAGTACTTC
TRBV7-8	-	13	-	TRBJ2-2	CASSLKSTGELFF	TGTGCCAGCAGCTTAAAGAGCACCGGGGAGCTGTTTTTT
TRBV28	-	12	-	TRBJ1-5	CASIGLNQPQHF	TGTGCCAGCATCGGACTTAATCAGCCCCAGCATTTT
TRBV7-2	-	16	-	TRBJ2-2	CASSPRETGNTGELFF	TGTGCCAGCAGCCCCAGGGAGACAGGGAACACCGGGGAGCTGTTTTTT
TRBV28	-	13	-	TRBJ2-7	CASSKGGRDEQYF	TGTGCCAGCAGCAAAGGAGGGCGGGACGAGCAGTACTTC
TRBV29-1	-	14	-	TRBJ2-2	CSVGERGNTGELFF	TGCAGCGTGGGGGAGAGGGGGAACACCGGGGAGCTGTTTTTT
TRBV5-1	-	17	-	TRBJ1-3	CASSLFSAEGSGNTIYF	TGCGCCAGCAGCTTGTTTTCCGCAGAGGGCTCTGGAAACACCATATATTTT
TRBV7-3	-	14	-	TRBJ2-5	CASSLSVSEETQYF	TGTGCCAGCAGCTTATCAGTCTCAGAAGAGACCCAGTACTTC
TRBV27	TRBD2	17	-	TRBJ2-2	CASSLSSGNLNTGELFF	TGTGCCAGCAGTTTATCTAGCGGGAACCTCAACACCGGGGAGCTGTTTTTT
TRBV28	-	14	-	TRBJ2-5	CASSEGGNQETQYF	TGTGCCAGCAGTGAGGGAGGAAACCAAGAGACCCAGTACTTC
TRBV30	TRBD2	13	-	TRBJ2-3	CAWSNSIAGTQYF	TGTGCCTGGAGTAACTCGATAGCGGGAACGCAGTATTTT
TRBV11-3	-	14	-	TRBJ2-5	CASSLSGVQETQYF	TGTGCCAGCAGCTTATCAGGGGTCCAAGAGACCCAGTACTTC
TRBV7-9	-	15	-	TRBJ1-4	CASSLGHSTNEKLFF	TGTGCCAGCAGCTTAGGCCACTCAACTAATGAAAAACTGTTTTTT
TRBV27	-	16	-	TRBJ1-2	CASTLAIGNSNYGYTF	TGTGCCAGCACCTTAGCTATTGGGAACAGCAACTATGGCTACACCTTC